These T cell receptor beta chains were read from a single sample in a study of cytomegalovirus exposure and HLA in healthy donors. TCRdb's table, derived via immunoSEQ multiplex PCR, lists solely in-frame clones and lacks some. The table records under 150,000 clones, roughly 78% of them present only once. Sequenced material: PBMCs. Receptors originate from a man aged 45-65 years in good health and CMV-seropositive. The CDR3 runs from the conserved cysteine through the conserved F or W. The order of the fields is CDR3 protein, CDR3 DNA, D gene, clone size, J gene, V gene. The D gene is left open where the match is weak. Not every row has a clone size; where given, it reads once, few, many or a size class.

CDR3aa: CASSNPGGTANEKLFF
CDR3nt: TGTGCCAGCAGCAACCCCGGTGGGACAGCTAATGAAAAACTGTTTTTT
d_gene: TRBD1
abundance: .
j_gene: TRBJ1-4
v_gene: TRBV7-9

CDR3aa: CATSSMGQGGGVQETQYF
CDR3nt: TGTGCCACCAGCAGCATGGGACAGGGAGGTGGGGTTCAAGAGACCCAGTACTTC
d_gene: TRBD1
abundance: few
j_gene: TRBJ2-5
v_gene: TRBV15

CDR3aa: CASSPMLMGANTGELFF
CDR3nt: TGTGCCAGCTCACCAATGCTTATGGGAGCGAACACCGGGGAGCTGTTTTTT
d_gene: .
abundance: .
j_gene: TRBJ2-2
v_gene: TRBV18

CDR3aa: CASSYSNRLGRNEQYF
CDR3nt: TGTGCCAGCAGTTACTCCAATAGACTAGGGAGGAACGAGCAGTACTTC
d_gene: .
abundance: .
j_gene: TRBJ2-7
v_gene: TRBV6-5

CDR3aa: CASSPGQHTDTQYF
CDR3nt: TGTGCCAGCTCACCGGGACAGCACACAGATACGCAGTATTTT
d_gene: TRBD1
abundance: .
j_gene: TRBJ2-3
v_gene: TRBV18

CDR3aa: CASRPRTGCSGYTF
CDR3nt: TGTGCCAGCAGGCCTAGGACAGGATGTAGTGGCTACACCTTC
d_gene: TRBD1
abundance: .
j_gene: TRBJ1-2
v_gene: TRBV6-5

CDR3aa: CASSDRGQTNTEAFF
CDR3nt: TGTGCCAGCAGTGACCGAGGGCAGACGAACACTGAAGCTTTCTTT
d_gene: .
abundance: .
j_gene: TRBJ1-1
v_gene: TRBV6-6

CDR3aa: CASSQGVGQGAYEQYF
CDR3nt: TGCGCCAGCAGCCAAGGGGTGGGACAGGGGGCCTACGAGCAGTACTTC
d_gene: TRBD1
abundance: .
j_gene: TRBJ2-7
v_gene: TRBV4-3

CDR3aa: CASSVTRDRGYNSPLHF
CDR3nt: TGTGCCAGTAGTGTCACCCGGGACAGGGGGTATAATTCACCCCTCCACTTT
d_gene: TRBD1
abundance: .
j_gene: TRBJ1-6
v_gene: TRBV19

CDR3aa: CASSLGGRVPYNEQFF
CDR3nt: TGCGCCAGCAGCCTGGGGGGCAGAGTCCCTTACAATGAGCAGTTCTTC
d_gene: .
abundance: .
j_gene: TRBJ2-1
v_gene: TRBV5-1

CDR3aa: CASSRAPSNEKLFF
CDR3nt: TGTGCCAGCAGCAGAGCCCCATCTAATGAAAAACTGTTTTTT
d_gene: .
abundance: .
j_gene: TRBJ1-4
v_gene: TRBV5-5

CDR3aa: CASSSTGSLGYGYTF
CDR3nt: TGTGCCAGTAGTTCCACAGGATCCTTAGGGTATGGCTACACCTTC
d_gene: .
abundance: .
j_gene: TRBJ1-2
v_gene: TRBV19

CDR3aa: CASSIVDRGGNGYTF
CDR3nt: TGTGCCAGTAGTATAGTCGACAGGGGGGGAAATGGCTACACCTTC
d_gene: TRBD1
abundance: .
j_gene: TRBJ1-2
v_gene: TRBV19

CDR3aa: CASRISGGMGSEQFF
CDR3nt: TGTGCCAGCAGAATTAGCGGGGGGATGGGGAGTGAGCAGTTCTTC
d_gene: TRBD2
abundance: .
j_gene: TRBJ2-1
v_gene: TRBV6-1

CDR3aa: CAKLAGGLDEQYF
CDR3nt: TGCGCGAAACTAGCGGGGGGCTTAGACGAGCAGTACTTC
d_gene: TRBD2
abundance: .
j_gene: TRBJ2-7
v_gene: TRBV23-1

CDR3aa: CASSLPTGGAGANVLTF
CDR3nt: TGTGCCAGCAGCTTGCCGACAGGGGGTGCTGGGGCCAACGTCCTGACTTTC
d_gene: TRBD1
abundance: few
j_gene: TRBJ2-6
v_gene: TRBV5-4

CDR3aa: CASSVGDGTGHAGGQNTIYF
CDR3nt: TGTGCCAGCAGCGTAGGAGACGGGACAGGGCACGCCGGCGGGCAAAACACCATATATTTT
d_gene: TRBD1
abundance: .
j_gene: TRBJ1-3
v_gene: TRBV9

CDR3aa: CATSRSGSSNQPQHF
CDR3nt: TGTGCCACCAGTCGAAGCGGCTCTAGCAATCAGCCCCAGCATTTT
d_gene: .
abundance: .
j_gene: TRBJ1-5
v_gene: TRBV15

CDR3aa: CASSLAQGATTGELFF
CDR3nt: TGCGCCAGCAGCTTGGCCCAGGGGGCCACGACCGGGGAGCTGTTTTTT
d_gene: TRBD1
abundance: few
j_gene: TRBJ2-2
v_gene: TRBV5-1

CDR3aa: CASSLMGQGSGYGYTF
CDR3nt: TGCGCCAGCAGCTTGATGGGACAGGGATCGGGCTATGGCTACACCTTC
d_gene: TRBD1
abundance: .
j_gene: TRBJ1-2
v_gene: TRBV5-1

CDR3aa: CASSPLGAGRTDTQYF
CDR3nt: TGTGCCAGTAGTCCCCTTGGGGCAGGGAGGACAGATACGCAGTATTTT
d_gene: .
abundance: .
j_gene: TRBJ2-3
v_gene: TRBV19